The 8 T cell receptor beta chains below were found in one sample sequenced in a study of blood T cells in healthy people across ages (dated by TCRdb to between 2014 and 2016). The library came from 5' RACE. TCRdb names Illumina HiSeq 2500 as the instrument used. A second about 7 to 12 cycle PCR used a sample-barcoded 5' primer and a J-beta primer mix. Starting from the raw public reads, TCRdb applied fastp trimming at Q25, assembled clones with MiXCR and retained in-frame beta chains. Duplicate CDR3 protein sequences are folded into a single record with the most common DNA and genes. Recorded for this sample are approximately 1.5 million distinct CDR3 sequences; under 55% of them occurred a single time. 4% of the sample is held by the ten biggest clonotypes. The sample consisted of blood. The receptors here all came from a woman younger than 30 in good health.

In DNA, the CDR3 is TGCGCCAGCAGCCCCGGAGGTCGGAGTCAGCCCCAGCATTTT. Translation gives CASSPGGRSQPQHF. This rearrangement joins TRBV4-3 to TRBJ1-5; D gene uncertain. The CDR3 has 14 residues. V lost 4 bases and J 6 bases, leaving 13 bases between the germline ends. Per germline, CDR1 LGHNA and CDR2 YSLEER.

The chain joins TRBV6-2 or TRBV6-3 to TRBJ2-1, with D uncertain. The CDR3 totals 12 residues. Germline V lookup: CDR1 MNHEY, CDR2 SVGEGT. Trimming took off 6 bases at V and 9 bases at J, with 12 bases between the two ends. This CDR3 reads CASRSLTPEQFF. The CDR3 DNA is TGTGCCAGCAGATCCCTTACCCCTGAGCAGTTCTTC.

With regard to this clonotype: This may be a read error: a much more frequent sequence differs by one nucleotide. The chain links TRBV29-1 to TRBJ2-5; the D gene is possibly TRBD1 (6 bases). From germline, CDR1 is SQVTM and CDR2 ANQGSEA. With 5 bases removed from V and 11 bases from J, the gap between germline ends came to 15 bases. CDR3 size: 11 residues. The CDR3 sequence is CSVTTGNEQYF. DNA of the CDR3: TGCAGCGTTACTACAGGGAATGAGCAGTACTTC.

This clonotype was seen a few times. J is TRBJ1-5 and V is TRBV6-2 or TRBV6-3; tentatively, D is TRBD1 (6 bases). Trimming cost V 2 bases and J 0 bases, with 8 bases left between them. This CDR3 comprises 15 residues. CDR1 is MNHEY, CDR2 SVGEGT, per germline. CDR3 bases: TGTGCCAGCAGTTACGCGGACAGTAGCAATCAGCCCCAGCATTTT. Translated: CASSYADSSNQPQHF.

The chain employs TRBV12-3 or TRBV12-4 and TRBJ2-7; TRBD1 is a possible D gene (5 bases). CDR3 length: 14 residues. Trimming removed 4 bases at V and 3 bases at J, with 13 bases between. The CDR3 here is CASSSSSTGYEQYF. DNA for the CDR3: TGTGCCAGCAGTTCCTCCTCTACAGGCTACGAGCAGTACTTC.

The V and J genes are TRBV28 and TRBJ1-1; 7 bases map to TRBD1. Germline assignment: CDR1 MDHEN and CDR2 SYDVKM. This CDR3 region has 15 residues. V was clipped by 6 bases and J by 6 bases; unmatched bases: 13. CDR3 in amino acids: CASSRDRATDPEAFF. The DNA for the CDR3 is TGTGCCAGCAGCAGGGACAGAGCTACAGATCCTGAAGCTTTCTTT. The variable domain in full, with the rest retrieved from reference TRBV28 and TRBJ1-1, is DVKVTQSSRYLVKRTGEKVFLECVQDMDHENMFWYRQDPGLGLRLIYFSYDVKMKEKGDIPEGYSVSREKKERFSLILESASTNQTSMYLCASSRDRATDPEAFFGQGTRLTVV.

The chain has TRBV20-1 and TRBJ2-3, with 8 bases lining up with TRBD2. Trimming took 3 bases from V and 4 from J; bases not matched to a gene: 9. The CDR3 has 15 amino acids. CDR1 DFQATT and CDR2 SNEGSKA come from the germline V gene (reference sequence). The CDR3 spells CSASPWREAADTQYF. DNA for the CDR3: TGCAGTGCTAGCCCCTGGCGGGAGGCTGCAGATACGCAGTATTTT.

The chain recombines TRBV28 with TRBJ2-5; possible D gene TRBD2, 7 bases. Trimming took 3 bases from V and 6 from J, leaving 14 bases between them. The germline CDR1 and CDR2 sequences are MDHEN and SYDVKM. The CDR3 is 14 amino acids. CDR3 nucleotides: TGTGCCAGCAGTTTTGGGGGGGCTCAAAAGACCCAGTACTTC. Protein sequence: CASSFGGAQKTQYF.